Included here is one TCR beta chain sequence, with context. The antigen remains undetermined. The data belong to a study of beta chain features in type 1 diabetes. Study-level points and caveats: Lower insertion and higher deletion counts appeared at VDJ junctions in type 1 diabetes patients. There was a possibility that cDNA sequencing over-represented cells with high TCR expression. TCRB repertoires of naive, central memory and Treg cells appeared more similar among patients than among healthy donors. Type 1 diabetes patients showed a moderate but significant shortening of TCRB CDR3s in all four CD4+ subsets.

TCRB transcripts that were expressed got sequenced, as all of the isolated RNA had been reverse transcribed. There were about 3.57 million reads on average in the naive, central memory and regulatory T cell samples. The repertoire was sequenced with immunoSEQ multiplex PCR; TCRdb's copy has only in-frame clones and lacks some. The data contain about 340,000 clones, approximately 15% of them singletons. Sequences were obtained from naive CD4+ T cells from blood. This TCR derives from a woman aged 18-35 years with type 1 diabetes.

In DNA form, the CDR3 reads TGTGCTAGTGGTTCCGCCCCGACAGGGGGCTACGAGCAGTACGTC. This gives the protein CASGSAPTGGYEQYV. The chain recombines TRBV12-5 with TRBJ2-7; 9 bases map to TRBD1. Looked up from germline, CDR1 is LGHNT and CDR2 is FRNRAP. The CDR3 contains 15 residues. V shed 4 bases and J 3 bases; nucleotides not matched to a gene: 7.